The sequence of this TCR beta chain was determined in a study of blood T cell repertoires in COVID-19. Enrollment of patients from Seattle took place during active infection, with longitudinal follow-up. The repertoire was sequenced with immunoSEQ multiplex PCR; TCRdb's copy has only in-frame clones and lacks some. This sample has about 130,000 clones, with roughly 92% found just once. CDR1 and CDR2 (germline): SGHRS, YFSETQ. V shed 5 bases and J 5 bases; nucleotides not matched to a gene: 4. CDR3 length equals 13 residues. This chain links TRBV5-1 with TRBJ1-5, with 7 positions matching TRBD1. This receptor was obtained from a man between 50 and 59 years old with COVID-19, enrolled during active disease. Sequenced sample: peripheral blood. Here the CDR3 reads CASRQGDDQPQHF. In nucleotides, the CDR3 is TGCGCCAGCAGGCAGGGGGACGATCAGCCCCAGCATTTT.